The present T cell receptor (beta chain) was sequenced within a study of cytomegalovirus exposure and HLA in healthy donors. Findings and caveats of the study: The records held CMV serostatus as the only immune exposure information.

About this clone: The antigen is undetermined.

The primer mix had 60 Vbeta and 13 Jbeta primers. Only in-frame clones appear in the TCRdb table, and some are missing; sequencing was by immunoSEQ multiplex PCR. The table includes a few hundred thousand clones, 80% to 90% detected once. With 8 bases removed from V and 0 bases from J, the gap between germline ends came to 8 bases. CDR1 SNHLY and CDR2 FYNNEI come from the germline V gene. The CDR3 length is 13 residues. The sequenced sample was PBMCs. The chain carries TRBV2 and TRBJ2-4, with D possibly being TRBD1 (6 bases). The sequence was collected from a man aged 30-40 years in good health and CMV-seronegative. In DNA form, the CDR3 reads TGTGCCAGCGGACAGCTAGCCAAAAACATTCAGTACTTC. As protein: CASGQLAKNIQYF.